The 21 T cell receptor beta chains below all came from one sample that was sequenced in a study of shared clonotypes between healthy human individuals. Clones were sequenced by immunoSEQ multiplex PCR, and TCRdb holds only the in-frame ones, with some missing. The sample shows about 800,000 clones, around 96% of them seen only once. Positive CCR7 selection of CD45RO-negative cells yielded the naive CD8 cells, and terminally differentiated effector memory CD45RA+ cells were excluded. Source material: naive CD8+ T cells sorted from blood. These receptors came from a man aged 30-40 years in good health.

The V call is TRBV7-9, the J call TRBJ2-1, with 8 positions matching TRBD1. This CDR3 comprises 14 residues. The V gene's germline CDR1 is SEHNR and CDR2 FQNEAQ (reference sequence). Unmatched junction bases numbered 6, after V lost 4 bases and J lost 7 bases. The CDR3 protein is CASSSPDRANEQFF. CDR3 DNA: TGTGCCAGCAGCTCCCCGGACAGGGCTAATGAGCAGTTCTTC.

The rearrangement joins TRBV30 to TRBJ1-4; 9 bases match TRBD1. Germline loops: CDR1 GTSNPN, CDR2 SVGIG (reference sequence). Trimming removed 2 bases from V and 6 bases from J; junction bases left unmatched: 4. The CDR3 totals 14 residues. The CDR3 nucleotides read TGTGCCTGGAGTACCGGGACAGGGTATGAAAAACTGTTTTTT. Translation: CAWSTGTGYEKLFF. The full variable domain, completed using reference TRBV30 and TRBJ1-4, is SQTIHQWPATLVQPVGSPLSLECTVEGTSNPNLYWYRQAAGRGLQLLFYSVGIGQISSEVPQNLSASRPQDRQFILSSKKLLLSDSGFYLCAWSTGTGYEKLFFGSGTQLSVL.

This clone has a single count. V is TRBV5-5 and J is TRBJ1-2; D remains ambiguous. The V gene lost 5 bases and the J gene lost 8 bases, with 16 bases spanning the gap. Germline V gene sequence: CDR1 SGHKS, CDR2 YYEKEE (reference sequence). This CDR3 is built from 13 residues. The CDR3 DNA is TGTGCCAGCAGTTTCATGGAGGGTTGGGGCTACACCTTC. Its translation is CASSFMEGWGYTF.

The count of this clone is one. The gene calls are TRBV5-6 and TRBJ1-1, with unresolved D. Germline lookup yields CDR1 SGHDT and CDR2 YYEEEE. This CDR3 comprises 11 residues. Trimming removed 2 bases from V and 4 bases from J, with 3 bases in between. This chain's CDR3 is CASSFGTEAFF. The CDR3 bases are TGTGCCAGCAGCTTCGGCACTGAAGCTTTCTTT.

The chain joins TRBV29-1 to TRBJ2-7; TRBD1 is a possible D gene (6 bases). From germline, CDR1 is SQVTM and CDR2 ANQGSEA. The CDR3 runs 13 residues. V lost 2 bases, J lost 0 bases, and 8 bases lay in between. The CDR3 loop is CSVERDNSYEQYF. The CDR3 nucleotides read TGCAGCGTTGAACGGGACAACTCCTACGAGCAGTACTTC.

This clone was recorded only once. The chain carries TRBV6-4 and TRBJ2-3; 7 nucleotides align to TRBD1. Germline V lookup: CDR1 MRHNA, CDR2 SNTAGT. The trim removed 0 bases at V and 2 bases at J, leaving 11 bases unmatched. CDR3 length: 18 amino acids. CDR3 region: CASSDSKIVKGATDTQYF. Here the CDR3 DNA reads TGTGCCAGCAGTGACTCGAAAATTGTTAAGGGGGCCACAGATACGCAGTATTTT.

The J gene is TRBJ1-5, the V gene TRBV6-1; tentatively, D is TRBD1 (5 bases). The CDR3 runs to 16 residues. V lost 3 bases to trimming and J lost 0 bases, with 12 bases between them. Germline V lookup: CDR1 MNHNS, CDR2 SASEGT. CDR3 sequence (DNA): TGTGCCAGCAGTGAGGAAGGACACCCTAGCAATCAGCCCCAGCATTTT. It specifies CASSEEGHPSNQPQHF.

The CDR3: CASKTTGELFF. The CDR3 DNA follows: TGTGCCAGCAAAACTACCGGGGAGCTGTTTTTT. The chain is built from TRBV27 and TRBJ2-2, with no clear D. The length of the CDR3 is 11 residues. Germline loops: CDR1 MNHEY, CDR2 SMNVEV (reference sequence). The V and J ends lost 7 bases and 5 bases respectively, with 5 bases between them.

Details on this clone: The same CDR3 is also encoded by other DNA sequences in this sample. This chain uses TRBV27 with TRBJ2-1; 7 bases map to TRBD2. CDR1 and CDR2 from the germline V gene are MNHEY and SMNVEV (reference sequence). The J segment lost 3 bases and the V segment lost 5 bases, leaving 10 bases of the junction unmatched. The CDR3 is made up of 16 amino acids. CDR3 nucleotide sequence: TGTGCCAGCAGTCTGAGTGCGGGGGAAAGCTACAATGAGCAGTTCTTC. Encoded protein: CASSLSAGESYNEQFF.

The genes are TRBV6-1 and TRBJ2-1, with TRBD2 matching over 7 bases. The CDR3 contains 18 residues. The trim removed 2 bases at V and 6 bases at J, leaving 16 bases unmatched. Germline lookup yields CDR1 MNHNS and CDR2 SASEGT. The CDR3 region has the DNA TGTGCCAGCAGTGAAAGCCACGTAGTAGCGGGTCAAACCAATGAGCAGTTCTTC. It yields the protein CASSESHVVAGQTNEQFF.

This clone showed up just once. The rearrangement uses TRBV14 and TRBJ2-3; 13 bases map to TRBD2. This CDR3 has 18 amino acids. The germline V gene encodes CDR1 SGHDN and CDR2 FVKESK. The ends lost 4 bases at V and 6 bases at J; junction bases unmatched: 13. CDR3: CASSPRTRTSGSFDTQYF. The CDR3 bases are TGTGCCAGCAGCCCCCGGACCAGGACTAGCGGGAGTTTTGATACGCAGTATTTT. The entire variable domain, with the rest obtained from reference TRBV14 and TRBJ2-3, is as follows: EAGVTQFPSHSVIEKGQTVTLRCDPISGHDNLYWYRRVMGKEIKFLLHFVKESKQDESGMPNNRFLAERTGGTYSTLKVQPAELEDSGVYFCASSPRTRTSGSFDTQYFGPGTRLTVL.

This clone was seen once. The CDR3 DNA follows: TGCGCCAGCGGAATCAGTGAGAGCTCCTACGAGCAGTACTTC. Protein product: CASGISESSYEQYF. The chain uses TRBV5-1 and TRBJ2-7; unclear D gene. Germline CDR1 is SGHRS and CDR2 is YFSETQ. The CDR3 has 14 residues. V was shortened by 7 bases and J by 0 bases, with 14 bases between the two germline ends.

This clone occurred once. The V gene is TRBV27, the J gene TRBJ2-3; TRBD1 agrees at 8 bases. J gave up 0 bases and V 4 bases, and 9 bases lay outside the gene matches. The CDR3 is 17 amino acids. Germline lookup yields CDR1 MNHEY and CDR2 SMNVEV (reference sequence). CDR3 sequence: CASSSIRTGISTDTQYF. Written as DNA, the CDR3 is TGTGCCAGCAGTTCCATTCGGACAGGGATAAGCACAGATACGCAGTATTTT.

The gene calls are TRBV21-1 and TRBJ2-7; TRBD1 is the table's D call, not checked against the DNA. TRBV21-1 is described as a pseudogene. This CDR3 contains 13 residues. As DNA, the CDR3 is TGTGCCAGCAGCAGCGACAGGGGGGAGCGGCAGTACTTC. It specifies CASSSDRGERQYF.

V gene TRBV7-6 combines with J gene TRBJ2-1; tentative D call: TRBD1 (5 bases). The CDR3 covers 16 residues. V was trimmed by 1 base and J by 0 bases, leaving 10 bases between them. CDR1 SGHVS and CDR2 FNYEAQ come from the germline V gene. The CDR3 here is CASSLGTKSSYNEQFF. CDR3 sequence (DNA): TGTGCCAGCAGCTTAGGGACAAAGAGCTCCTACAATGAGCAGTTCTTC.

The gene calls are TRBV19 and TRBJ2-1; D is ambiguous. The CDR3 sequence is 16 residues long. Germline CDR1 LNHDA, CDR2 SQIVND (reference sequence). Trimming removed 0 bases from V and 2 bases from J, with 11 bases in between. The CDR3 region is CASSIETISPYNEQFF. In nucleotides, the CDR3 is TGTGCCAGTAGTATAGAAACTATTAGCCCCTACAATGAGCAGTTCTTC.

V gene TRBV7-9 combines with J gene TRBJ1-2; TRBD1 matches at 9 bases. Trimming cost V 4 bases and J 4 bases; bases outside gene matches: 10. CDR1 is SEHNR and CDR2 is FQNEAQ in the germline V gene (reference sequence). The CDR3 has 16 amino acids. The CDR3 protein is CASSSSGTGILYGYTF. Written as DNA, the CDR3 is TGTGCCAGCAGCTCCTCCGGGACAGGGATCCTCTATGGCTACACCTTC.

The chain recombines TRBV9 with TRBJ1-4; 9 bases map to TRBD1. The J segment lost 10 bases and the V segment lost 0 bases, leaving 10 bases of the junction unmatched. Germline V lookup: CDR1 SGDLS, CDR2 YYNGEE. The CDR3 length is 16 residues. CDR3 nucleotide sequence: TGTGCCAGCAGCGTAGGTTCCGGGACAGGGAACCGAAAACTGTTTTTT. It codes for CASSVGSGTGNRKLFF. The variable domain in full, completed from reference TRBV9 and TRBJ1-4, reads DSGVTQTPKHLITATGQRVTLRCSPRSGDLSVYWYQQSLDQGLQFLIQYYNGEERAKGNILERFSAQQFPDLHSELNLSSLELGDSALYFCASSVGSGTGNRKLFFGSGTQLSVL.

The V gene is TRBV11-1, the J gene TRBJ2-7; TRBD1 or TRBD2 may be the D gene (5 bases each). The CDR3 covers 14 residues. The V and J ends lost 8 bases and 6 bases respectively, with 20 bases between them. Germline-derived CDR1 and CDR2 are SGHAT and FQDESV (reference sequence). CDR3 sequence (DNA): TGTGCCAGCTCCGAGAATCCAGGGCGGGTCGAGCAGTACTTC. Encoded protein: CASSENPGRVEQYF.

The chain links TRBV5-4 to TRBJ2-7; 10 nucleotides match TRBD1. The germline gives CDR1 SGHNT, CDR2 YYREEE (reference sequence). The ends lost 4 bases at V and 2 bases at J; junction bases unmatched: 6. This CDR3 is 15 amino acids long. CDR3 protein: CASSLDRGTPYEQYF. The CDR3 DNA follows: TGTGCCAGCAGCCTGGACAGGGGGACACCCTACGAGCAGTACTTC.

This chain uses TRBV7-6 with TRBJ2-7; D call uncertain. Germline values: CDR1 SGHVS, CDR2 FNYEAQ. The V end lost 8 bases, the J end lost 0 bases, and 5 bases lay between the germline ends. The CDR3 spans 11 residues. The DNA for the CDR3 is TGTGCCAGCGCGTCCTCCTACGAGCAGTACTTC. The encoded protein is CASASSYEQYF.